This T cell receptor beta chain was recorded in a study of cytomegalovirus exposure and HLA in healthy donors. Findings and limits, study-wide: Some V segments, TRBV6-2 and TRBV6-3 among them, were indistinguishable and were therefore excluded. Analyzed later, most CMV-associated TCR beta chains appeared HLA-restricted. Through in vitro validation, a few CMV-associated chains were shown to be specific for CMV antigens. A further, later analysis showed that HLA-associated TCR beta chains (compared with equally common others) were more clonally expanded.

Per germline, CDR1 LNHNV and CDR2 YYDKDF (reference sequence). CDR3 length equals 15 residues. V was shortened by 0 bases and J by 9 bases, with 15 bases between the two germline ends. Both 60 Vbeta primers and 13 Jbeta primers went into the PCR. TCRdb's copy holds only in-frame clones and misses some; the assay was immunoSEQ multiplex PCR. The profile shows about 150,000 clones, over 75% of them singletons. Comment on this clone: No antigen is known for it.

The V call is TRBV15, the J call TRBJ2-1; no reliable D call. Sequenced material: PBMCs. The receptor's source is a woman aged 25 to 39 in good health and CMV-seronegative. The CDR3 loop is CATSRDRIVRGEQFF. CDR3 nucleotides: TGTGCCACCAGCAGAGATAGAATAGTCCGCGGTGAGCAGTTCTTC.